This TCR beta chain was identified during a study of beta chain features in type 1 diabetes. Every isolated RNA sample was fully reverse transcribed, so sequencing captured expressed TCRB transcripts. Regulatory, naive and central memory T cell samples averaged approximately 3.8 million reads. Measured with immunoSEQ multiplex PCR; TCRdb has only the in-frame clones, and not every one. The sample holds a few hundred thousand clones, about 24% seen once. Points on this clone: The antigen remains unidentified.

Heparinised blood was drawn once per donor, averaging about 116 mL. The study's findings and limits: Among all four CD4+ subsets, Type 1 diabetes patients had TCRB CDR3s that were moderately but significantly shorter. Patients with type 1 diabetes carried fewer insertions and had more deletions at their VDJ junctions.

This CDR3 region has 12 residues. Per the germline V gene, CDR1 is MGHDK and CDR2 is SYGVNS. With 3 bases removed from V and 2 bases from J, the gap between germline ends came to 4 bases. This chain uses TRBV25-1 with TRBJ1-2; D unresolved. The specimen was naive CD4+ T cells from blood. The source of this sequence is a woman younger than 45 with type 1 diabetes. The CDR3 is CASSDRNYGYTF. CDR3 DNA sequence: TGTGCCAGCAGTGACCGGAACTATGGCTACACCTTC.